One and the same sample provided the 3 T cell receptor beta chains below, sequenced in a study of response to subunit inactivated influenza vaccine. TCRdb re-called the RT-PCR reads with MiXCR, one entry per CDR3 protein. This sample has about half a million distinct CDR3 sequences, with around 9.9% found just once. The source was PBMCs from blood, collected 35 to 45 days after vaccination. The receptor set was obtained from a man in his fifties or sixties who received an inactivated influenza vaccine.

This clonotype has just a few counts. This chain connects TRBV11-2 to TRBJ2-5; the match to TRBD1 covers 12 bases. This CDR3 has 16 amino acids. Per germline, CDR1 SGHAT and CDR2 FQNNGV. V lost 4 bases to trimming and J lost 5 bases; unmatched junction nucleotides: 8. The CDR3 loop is CASSYPGTGGAETQYF. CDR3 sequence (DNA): TGTGCCAGCAGCTACCCGGGGACAGGGGGCGCGGAGACCCAGTACTTC. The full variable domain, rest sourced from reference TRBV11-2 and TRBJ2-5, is EAGVAQSPRYKIIEKRQSVAFWCNPISGHATLYWYQQILGQGPKLLIQFQNNGVVDDSQLPKDRFSAERLKGVDSTLKIQPAKLEDSAVYLCASSYPGTGGAETQYFGPGTRLLVL.

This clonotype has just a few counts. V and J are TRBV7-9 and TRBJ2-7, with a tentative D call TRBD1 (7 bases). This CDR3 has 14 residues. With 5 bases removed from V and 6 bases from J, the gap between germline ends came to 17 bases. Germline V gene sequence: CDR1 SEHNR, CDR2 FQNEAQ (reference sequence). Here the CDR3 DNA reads TGTGCCAGCAGCGCCTACAGGGGAGCGGGCGAGCAGTACTTC. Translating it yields CASSAYRGAGEQYF.

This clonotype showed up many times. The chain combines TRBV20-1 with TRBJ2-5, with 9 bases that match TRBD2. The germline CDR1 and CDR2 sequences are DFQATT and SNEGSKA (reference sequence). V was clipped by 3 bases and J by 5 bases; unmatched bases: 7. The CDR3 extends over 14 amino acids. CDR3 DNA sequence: TGCAGTGCTAGCTCTCGCGGGAGGGAGGAGACCCAGTACTTC. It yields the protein CSASSRGREETQYF.